A selection of T cell receptor beta chains follows, all from one sample in a study of OX40 agonist ivuxolimab in advanced cancers. The method was immunoSEQ multiplex PCR; TCRdb's version includes in-frame clones alone and lacks a portion of them. The repertoire consists of about 68,000 clones, with roughly 84% occurring once and the leading ten covering around 1.5%. This specimen was CD4+ or CD8+ T cells sorted from blood, taken in a trial of the OX40 agonist ivuxolimab. Every receptor here comes from an adult with an advanced solid tumor such as melanoma, head and neck, liver or kidney cancer. Both conserved end residues are part of each CDR3. The D gene is left open where the match is weak. Size is stated for part of the rows, as once, few or many counts, or as a class when the clone is expanded.

v_gene	len	d_gene	abundance	j_gene	CDR3aa	CDR3nt
TRBV5-1	16	TRBD2	NA	TRBJ2-5	CASHGLAGARQETQYF	TGCGCCAGCCACGGACTAGCGGGAGCCAGGCAAGAGACCCAGTACTTC
TRBV20-1	11	NA	NA	TRBJ1-5	CSAGSLQPQHF	TGCAGTGCGGGCAGTCTCCAGCCCCAGCATTTT
TRBV5-1	15	NA	NA	TRBJ2-2	CASSAGAEGTGELFF	TGCGCCAGCAGCGCGGGGGCGGAAGGCACCGGGGAGCTGTTTTTT
TRBV6-5	13	NA	NA	TRBJ1-6	CASRAEMRSPLHF	TGTGCCAGCAGGGCAGAAATGAGGTCACCCCTCCACTTT
TRBV5-1	14	NA	NA	TRBJ2-7	CASSLRSDGYEQYF	TGCGCCAGCAGCCTGCGGAGTGACGGCTACGAGCAGTACTTC
TRBV9	15	NA	NA	TRBJ2-1	CASSVGGGQVNEQFF	TGTGCCAGCAGCGTAGGGGGTGGACAAGTCAATGAGCAGTTCTTC
TRBV6-6	15	NA	NA	TRBJ1-5	CASSPRGVGNQPQHF	TGTGCCAGCAGTCCTCGGGGTGTTGGCAATCAGCCCCAGCATTTT
TRBV19	15	TRBD1	few	TRBJ1-1	CASSISGGYHTEAFF	TGTGCCAGTAGTATATCAGGGGGATATCACACTGAAGCTTTCTTT
TRBV4-1	18	TRBD2	once	TRBJ2-7	CASSFGLAGGPGSYEQYF	TGCGCCAGCAGCTTCGGACTAGCGGGAGGACCGGGGTCTTACGAGCAGTACTTC
TRBV25-1	15	NA	NA	TRBJ1-2	CASSKTDPANYGYTF	TGTGCCAGCAGTAAAACCGACCCAGCTAACTATGGCTACACCTTC
TRBV7-2	14	NA	once	TRBJ2-7	CASSLAGNSYEQYF	TGTGCCAGCAGCTTAGCAGGAAACTCCTACGAGCAGTACTTC
TRBV5-1	13	TRBD2	NA	TRBJ2-7	CASSTSGGYEQYF	TGCGCCAGCAGCACAAGCGGGGGCTACGAGCAGTACTTC
TRBV28	15	TRBD2	NA	TRBJ2-2	CASTGRSGKKGELFF	TGTGCCAGCACCGGGAGGTCAGGGAAAAAGGGGGAGCTGTTTTTT
TRBV4-3	17	TRBD1	NA	TRBJ2-2	CASSQFTGTGVTGELFF	TGCGCCAGCAGCCAATTTACCGGGACAGGAGTAACCGGGGAGCTGTTTTTT
TRBV4-3	14	TRBD1	NA	TRBJ1-2	CASSQDRDSYGYTF	TGCGCCAGCAGCCAAGATCGGGACAGCTATGGCTACACCTTC
TRBV7-2	14	NA	NA	TRBJ2-1	CASSFSTDGDEQFF	TGTGCCAGCAGCTTTTCGACTGACGGCGATGAGCAGTTCTTC
TRBV7-8	16	NA	NA	TRBJ1-4	CASSSELRTGNEKLFF	TGTGCCAGCAGCTCGGAGCTGAGGACGGGAAATGAAAAACTGTTTTTT
TRBV6-5	11	NA	few	TRBJ2-7	CASVGGDEQYF	TGTGCCAGCGTCGGTGGTGACGAGCAGTACTTC
TRBV5-1	15	NA	NA	TRBJ2-2	CASSLAVGNTGELFF	TGCGCCAGCAGCTTGGCCGTCGGAAACACCGGGGAGCTGTTTTTT
TRBV7-8	16	TRBD2	NA	TRBJ2-1	CASTPQGGSSYNEQFF	TGTGCCAGCACCCCCCAGGGCGGGAGCTCCTACAATGAGCAGTTCTTC
TRBV9	15	TRBD2	NA	TRBJ2-7	CASSPRTSGVLEQYF	TGTGCCAGCAGCCCCCGGACTAGCGGAGTTTTGGAGCAGTACTTC
TRBV7-2	14	NA	NA	TRBJ2-6	CASSQTSGANVLTF	TGTGCCAGCAGTCAAACTTCTGGGGCCAACGTCCTGACTTTC
TRBV5-1	13	NA	NA	TRBJ1-2	CASSLAEGYGYTF	TGCGCCAGCAGCTTGGCCGAGGGCTATGGCTACACCTTC
TRBV18	15	NA	NA	TRBJ1-2	CASSPGLSYHGGYTF	TGTGCCAGCTCTCCGGGGCTGAGCTACCACGGAGGCTACACCTTC
TRBV6-1	17	TRBD1	few	TRBJ1-1	CASSEAVPGQVKDEAFF	TGTGCCAGCAGTGAAGCGGTACCGGGACAGGTGAAGGATGAAGCTTTCTTT
TRBV5-4	12	NA	NA	TRBJ2-7	CASSFPGGEQYF	TGTGCCAGCAGCTTCCCGGGTGGCGAGCAGTACTTC
TRBV18	15	NA	NA	TRBJ2-1	CASSPSQGGYNEQFF	TGTGCCAGCTCACCATCACAGGGCGGGTACAATGAGCAGTTCTTC